Listed here are 13 T cell receptor beta chains from one sample, sequenced in a study of blood T cell repertoires in COVID-19. Method: immunoSEQ multiplex PCR; TCRdb's copy keeps in-frame clones and lacks some. The data contain 73,000 or so clones, around 83% of them singletons. Sequencing was carried out using peripheral blood. The receptors here all came from a woman in her fifties or sixties with acute or convalescent COVID-19.

This clone was detected once. The chain links TRBV10-1 to TRBJ2-7; 7 nucleotides line up with TRBD1. Germline V gene lookup returns CDR1 WNHNN and CDR2 SYGVQD (reference sequence). Trimming removed 3 bases from V and 2 bases from J; junction bases left unmatched: 7. The CDR3 runs to 15 residues. The CDR3 nucleotides read TGCGCCAGCAGTGATTCCGGGACAGCTACCTACGAGCAGTACTTC. Protein sequence: CASSDSGTATYEQYF.

The chain joins TRBV27 to TRBJ2-5; maybe TRBD1 (6 bases). With 3 bases removed from V and 2 bases from J, the gap between germline ends came to 10 bases. CDR1 is MNHEY, CDR2 SMNVEV, per germline (reference sequence). CDR3 length equals 14 residues. CDR3 protein: CASSLGAGQETQYF. The CDR3 region has the DNA TGTGCCAGCAGTTTGGGGGCAGGACAAGAGACCCAGTACTTC.

The chain links TRBV7-9 to TRBJ1-1; 8 bases line up with TRBD1. After removal of 3 bases from V and 1 base from J, the junction contained 1 base not matched to a gene. The germline V gene encodes CDR1 SEHNR and CDR2 FQNEAQ (reference sequence). The CDR3 totals 14 residues. The CDR3 nucleotides are TGTGCCAGCAGCTTCGGGACAGGGAACACTGAAGCTTTCTTT. Translation gives CASSFGTGNTEAFF. Filled out from reference TRBV7-9 and TRBJ1-1, the complete variable domain reads DTGVSQNPRHKITKRGQNVTFRCDPISEHNRLYWYRQTLGQGPEFLTYFQNEAQLEKSRLLSDRFSAERPKGSFSTLEIQRTEQGDSAMYLCASSFGTGNTEAFFGQGTRLTVV.

The J gene is TRBJ2-3, the V gene TRBV4-2, with TRBD2 identical over 14 bases. CDR3 size: 17 residues. J was trimmed by 9 bases and V by 0 bases; bases with no gene match: 8. Germline V gene lookup returns CDR1 LGHNA and CDR2 YNFKEQ. The CDR3 DNA reads TGTGCCAGCAGCCAAGATCCTCCGACTAGCGGGGGGGAAACGCAGTATTTT. Protein: CASSQDPPTSGGETQYF.

V gene TRBV10-3 combines with J gene TRBJ2-2; TRBD2 agrees at 7 bases. V was pared by 10 bases and J by 11 bases, with 13 bases of the junction left unmatched. Germline CDR1 is ENHRY and CDR2 is SYGVKD. The CDR3 is made up of 13 amino acids. CDR3: CATLFSSGRELFF. The CDR3 nucleotides are TGTGCCACCCTTTTTAGTAGCGGGCGAGAGCTGTTTTTT.

The rearrangement uses TRBV5-1 and TRBJ1-2; D is uncertain. V was trimmed by 0 bases and J by 3 bases, leaving 12 bases between them. The CDR3 totals 15 residues. The V gene's germline CDR1 is SGHRS and CDR2 YFSETQ. The CDR3 nucleotides are TGCGCCAGCAGCTTGGATTCTAACAGATACTATGGCTACACCTTC. Translating gives CASSLDSNRYYGYTF.

This clone was recorded only once. The chain employs TRBV9 and TRBJ1-2; D is perhaps TRBD1 (5 bases). V was clipped by 3 bases and J by 1 base, with 16 bases between them. Germline lookup yields CDR1 SGDLS and CDR2 YYNGEE. There are 16 residues in the CDR3. The DNA for the CDR3 is TGTGCCAGCAGCGCGTATAATACCCAGGGTAACTATGGCTACACCTTC. Protein sequence: CASSAYNTQGNYGYTF. Filled out from reference TRBV9 and TRBJ1-2, the complete variable domain reads DSGVTQTPKHLITATGQRVTLRCSPRSGDLSVYWYQQSLDQGLQFLIQYYNGEERAKGNILERFSAQQFPDLHSELNLSSLELGDSALYFCASSAYNTQGNYGYTFGSGTRLTVV.

This chain links TRBV29-1 with TRBJ1-6, with a possible D match to TRBD1 (5 bases). CDR1 is SQVTM and CDR2 is ANQGSEA in the germline V gene. Between the trimmed V and J ends, which lost 5 bases and 0 bases, there was a span of 8 bases. The CDR3 totals 14 residues. The CDR3 coding sequence is TGCAGCGTTCGGGGGGACTCCTATAATTCACCCCTCCACTTT. This sequence encodes CSVRGDSYNSPLHF.

This rearrangement joins TRBV5-1 to TRBJ1-6; 9 positions agree with TRBD1. The V gene's germline CDR1 is SGHRS and CDR2 YFSETQ. The V segment lost 4 bases and the J segment 7 bases; nucleotides outside the gene matches: 9. The CDR3 length is 16 residues. The CDR3 DNA reads TGCGCCAGCAGCCGTAGTACCGGGACAGGGAATTCACCCCTCCACTTT. It specifies CASSRSTGTGNSPLHF.

In its sample, this clone was seen once. The rearrangement links TRBV5-1 to TRBJ2-7; weak D call: TRBD1 (5 bases). The CDR3 spans 15 residues. Trimming removed 1 base at V and 6 bases at J, with 17 bases between. Germline-derived CDR1 and CDR2 are SGHRS and YFSETQ. CDR3 bases: TGCGCCAGCAGCTTGAGGGGAATCAACTTCTCCGAGCAGTACTTC. Amino acid sequence: CASSLRGINFSEQYF.

This sequence joins TRBV6-5 and TRBJ1-6; 7 bases match TRBD1. The CDR3 totals 15 residues. J lost 7 bases, V lost 1 base, and 4 bases had no gene match. The germline V gene has CDR1 MNHEY and CDR2 SVGAGI. Here the CDR3 DNA reads TGTGCCAGCAGTTACTACGGGACAGCAAATTCACCCCTCCACTTT. Residues: CASSYYGTANSPLHF.

This clone has a handful of counts. The genes are TRBV19 and TRBJ2-6; TRBD2 is a possible D gene (5 bases). Germline V gene lookup returns CDR1 LNHDA and CDR2 SQIVND (reference sequence). Trimming cost V 7 bases and J 2 bases, with 15 bases left between them. The CDR3 extends over 16 amino acids. The CDR3 nucleotides read TGTGCCAGTACCGGGGAGCCCGTCCCTGGGGCCAACGTCCTGACTTTC. Translating it yields CASTGEPVPGANVLTF. The variable domain in full, with the rest retrieved from reference TRBV19 and TRBJ2-6, is DGGITQSPKYLFRKEGQNVTLSCEQNLNHDAMYWYRQDPGQGLRLIYYSQIVNDFQKGDIAEGYSVSREKKESFPLTVTSAQKNPTAFYLCASTGEPVPGANVLTFGAGSRLTVL.

This chain joins TRBV24-1 and TRBJ2-1; TRBD2 matches 10 bases. The CDR3 loop spans 17 amino acids. V lost 4 bases, J lost 5 bases, and 10 bases stayed unmatched. The germline CDR1 and CDR2 sequences are KGHDR and SFDVKD. The CDR3 sequence is CATSDQMSGGGHNEQFF. CDR3 DNA: TGTGCCACCAGTGACCAAATGAGCGGGGGGGGCCACAATGAGCAGTTCTTC.